These 20 T cell receptor beta chains were all obtained from the same sample, sequenced in a study of post-analysis software for immune sequencing data (dated by TCRdb to the mid-2010s). The library was produced with PCR. Data came from an Illumina HiSeq 2500. Unique molecular identifiers were incorporated into TCR beta cDNA libraries to reduce PCR and sequencing biases. Clones were called with MiXCR by TCRdb after fastp trimmed the public reads at Q25, and only in-frame beta chains were retained. One record per CDR3 amino acid sequence lists the most common genes and DNA. Present in this sample are around 710,000 distinct CDR3 sequences, 40% to 55% of which were seen just once. The ten largest make up 4.9% of the sample. The paper's findings and limits, for the study overall: Significantly higher frequencies in patients than in controls were found for five or six TRBV segments, including TRBV5-6, TRBV5-1 and TRBV20-1.

These receptors have no identified antigens. Specimen: blood. The receptors here all came from a girl aged 10 to 17 with multiple sclerosis.

This chain connects TRBV30 to TRBJ2-5, with D perhaps TRBD1 (6 bases). The CDR3 is made up of 13 amino acids. Per germline, CDR1 GTSNPN and CDR2 SVGIG (reference sequence). Trimming took 3 bases from V and 1 from J, leaving 9 bases between them. The DNA of the CDR3 is TGTGCCTGGAGGAGGACAGCCCAAGAGACCCAGTACTTC. This codes for CAWRRTAQETQYF.

The chain is built from TRBV5-6 and TRBJ2-1; 14 bases agree with TRBD2. This CDR3 has 16 residues. V trimming: 3 bases; J trimming: 7 bases; junction bases outside the gene matches: 6. Germline-derived CDR1 and CDR2 are SGHDT and YYEEEE. The DNA of the CDR3 is TGTGCCAGCAGCTCTCGGACTAGCGGGAGGACGAATGAGCAGTTCTTC. This codes for CASSSRTSGRTNEQFF.

This clonotype was recorded a few times. The CDR3 protein is CVGGTGGTDTQYF. DNA of the CDR3: TGTGTGGGGGGGACCGGGGGGACAGATACGCAGTATTTT. The rearrangement links TRBV30 to TRBJ2-3; 7 bases fit TRBD2. This CDR3 has 13 residues. In germline, CDR1 is GTSNPN, CDR2 SVGIG (reference sequence).

The chain combines TRBV12-3 or TRBV12-4 with TRBJ1-2; no firm D call. The CDR3 extends over 14 amino acids. Deletions cut 7 bases from V and 4 bases from J, with 16 bases between. The chain's CDR3 is CASTPAGTGYGYTF. CDR3 nucleotide sequence: TGTGCCAGCACACCGGCGGGCACGGGCTATGGCTACACCTTC.

This rearrangement joins TRBV20-1 to TRBJ2-1; unclear D gene. Between the trimmed V and J ends, which lost 6 bases and 10 bases, there was a span of 13 bases. The CDR3 loop spans 11 amino acids. Germline-derived CDR1 and CDR2 are DFQATT and SNEGSKA (reference sequence). CDR3 protein: CSAHAGMEQFF. CDR3 nucleotides: TGCAGTGCCCATGCCGGAATGGAGCAGTTCTTC.

This chain connects TRBV2 to TRBJ2-6; unclear D gene. Trimming cost V 5 bases and J 0 bases, with 11 bases left between them. This CDR3 has 16 amino acids. Germline V CDR1 and CDR2: SNHLY, FYNNEI. CDR3 amino acids: CASSKDRASGANVLTF. In nucleotides, the CDR3 is TGTGCCAGCAGTAAAGACCGGGCCTCTGGGGCCAACGTCCTGACTTTC.

The DNA for the CDR3 is TGCAGTGCTCCCTGGTTAGTAGGGGATGAGCAGTACTTC. It translates to CSAPWLVGDEQYF. The rearrangement links TRBV20-1 to TRBJ2-5; D is perhaps TRBD1 (5 bases). Trimming shortened V by 5 bases and J by 11 bases, and 21 bases separated the two germline ends. The CDR3 runs 13 residues. Germline CDR1 is DFQATT and CDR2 is SNEGSKA (reference sequence).

This clonotype has more than one count but fewer than ten. The chain recombines TRBV7-8 with TRBJ2-5, with a weak D call TRBD2 (5 bases). The DNA end is a closer match to TRBJ2-7, so the J assignment may be wrong. The CDR3 covers 14 residues. Germline CDR1 reads SGHVS; CDR2 reads FQNEAQ. CDR3 bases: TGTGCCAGCAGCTTTTTGTTCTCTGGAGGCGAGCAGTACTTC. Translation gives CASSFLFSGGEQYF.

V usage is TRBV12-3 or TRBV12-4 and J usage is TRBJ2-2; D is perhaps TRBD1 (6 bases). The V end lost 7 bases, the J end lost 5 bases, and 14 bases lay between the germline ends. This CDR3 has 14 amino acids. This chain's CDR3 is CASTRTAGTGELFF. The CDR3 nucleotides are TGTGCCAGCACCCGGACAGCCGGGACCGGGGAGCTGTTTTTT.

This clonotype was counted between two and nine times. The rearrangement links TRBV4-1 to TRBJ2-5; no clear D gene. Germline V CDR1 and CDR2: MGHRA, YSYEKL. V lost 1 base, J lost 1 base, and 7 bases lay in between. The CDR3 totals 14 residues. The CDR3 region is CASSQGDFQETQYF. The CDR3 region has the DNA TGCGCCAGCAGCCAAGGCGACTTCCAAGAGACCCAGTACTTC.

The chain has TRBV27 and TRBJ2-7; tentatively, D is TRBD1 (5 bases). Trimming left V 3 bases short and J 0 bases short, with 12 bases between. Per germline, CDR1 MNHEY and CDR2 SMNVEV (reference sequence). The CDR3 is 15 amino acids. The CDR3 region is CASSLGPSPSYEQYF. CDR3 in DNA: TGTGCCAGCAGTTTGGGGCCCAGTCCCTCCTACGAGCAGTACTTC.

The chain recombines TRBV20-1 with TRBJ1-5, with no clear D. Trimming took 6 bases from V and 4 from J, leaving 10 bases between them. Germline values: CDR1 DFQATT, CDR2 SNEGSKA (reference sequence). The length of the CDR3 is 12 residues. The CDR3 region has the DNA TGCAGTGCAGGTCACGGGAATCAGCCCCAGCATTTT. This codes for CSAGHGNQPQHF.

This clonotype was seen at least ten times. The rearrangement links TRBV11-3 to TRBJ2-1; D is undetermined. CDR3 length: 12 residues. CDR1 is SGHNT and CDR2 is YENEEA in the germline V gene. Trimming took off 3 bases at V and 6 bases at J, with 6 bases between the two ends. For the CDR3, the DNA is TGTGCCAGCAGCTTCCAAAGCAATGAGCAGTTCTTC. This sequence encodes CASSFQSNEQFF.

This clonotype occurred once. Mismatch with germline at one junction end may stem from a read error. The chain carries TRBV3-1 and TRBJ2-4, with D possibly matching TRBD1 (7 bases). Germline V lookup: CDR1 LGHDT, CDR2 YNNKEL (reference sequence). The CDR3 contains 22 residues. CDR3 sequence: CASSQEFWGDSPNNLAENIQYF. The CDR3, as DNA: TGTGCCAGCAGCCAAGAATTCTGGGGGGACAGCCCCAATAATCTAGCCGAAAACATTCAGTACTTC.

V gene TRBV21-1 combines with J gene TRBJ2-7; the table's D gene call, TRBD1, was not cross checked with the DNA. TRBV21-1 counts as a pseudogene. The CDR3 extends over 16 amino acids. The DNA for the CDR3 is TGTGCCAGCAGCAAAACAAGCAGGTTCGGGACCTACGAGCAGTACTTC. This gives the protein CASSKTSRFGTYEQYF.

In its sample, this clonotype was seen a few times. This chain links TRBV13 with TRBJ2-1; no firm D call. There are 14 residues in the CDR3. Per germline, CDR1 PRHDT and CDR2 FYEKMQ (reference sequence). Trimming left V 5 bases short and J 4 bases short, with 12 bases between. The CDR3 loop is CASSRGSVYNEQFF. The DNA of the CDR3 is TGTGCCAGCAGCCGAGGCTCAGTTTACAATGAGCAGTTCTTC. Complete variable domain (other parts from reference TRBV13 and TRBJ2-1): AAGVIQSPRHLIKEKRETATLKCYPIPRHDTVYWYQQGPGQDPQFLISFYEKMQSDKGSIPDRFSAQQFSDYHSELNMSSLELGDSALYFCASSRGSVYNEQFFGPGTRLTVL.

CDR3 nucleotides: TGCGCCAGCAGCCAAGCGATCGGGGGGAGACTAGACTATGGCTACACCTTC. It codes for CASSQAIGGRLDYGYTF. The chain has TRBV4-3 and TRBJ1-2, with D perhaps matching TRBD1 (5 bases). In germline, CDR1 is LGHNA, CDR2 YSLEER. The CDR3 spans 17 residues. V was trimmed by 1 base and J by 3 bases, leaving 18 bases between them.

The gene calls are TRBV7-3 and TRBJ2-1; unclear D gene. Germline CDR1 reads SGHTA; CDR2 reads FQGTGA. V was shortened by 5 bases and J by 10 bases, with 9 bases between the two germline ends. The CDR3 runs 11 residues. The CDR3 loop reads CASSAMTEQFF. In DNA, the CDR3 is TGTGCCAGCAGCGCCATGACGGAGCAGTTCTTC.

The V gene is TRBV20-1, the J gene TRBJ1-4; a possible D gene is TRBD1 (5 bases). Trimming cost V 0 bases and J 7 bases, with 15 bases left between them. CDR3 length: 15 residues. Germline loops: CDR1 DFQATT, CDR2 SNEGSKA (reference sequence). DNA for the CDR3: TGCAGTGCTAGAGATGACACGCTAAGGGGTGAAAAACTGTTTTTT. Translation gives CSARDDTLRGEKLFF.

The chain carries TRBV28 and TRBJ2-7, with TRBD2 matching 11 bases. The CDR3 length is 17 residues. Germline CDR1 reads MDHEN; CDR2 reads SYDVKM. The junction had 12 bases not matched to a gene; V was cut back by 5 bases and J by 3 bases. Here the CDR3 DNA reads TGTGCCAGCAGTGGACTCTCTAGCGGGAGGTCGGTCTACGAGCAGTACTTC. Translated, it gives CASSGLSSGRSVYEQYF.